This T cell receptor (beta chain) was captured by sequencing in a study of blood T cell repertoires in COVID-19. Libraries were prepared by immunoSEQ multiplex PCR; TCRdb keeps only in-frame clonotypes and omits some of them. Of 70,000 to 85,000 clones in the sample, just over 85% were seen once. The sequence was collected from a woman aged 80 or over in a cohort sampled during active or convalescent COVID-19. Sequenced material: peripheral blood.

The CDR3 coding sequence is TGTGCCAGCAGCCCTAGGGACAGGGGCACCCTCCACTTT. As protein: CASSPRDRGTLHF. The V call is TRBV3-1 (or the pseudogene TRBV3-2), the J call TRBJ1-6, with 10 bases that match TRBD1. CDR3 size: 13 residues. With V trimmed by 4 bases and J by 14 bases, 5 bases remained unmatched. Germline assignment: CDR1 LGHDT and CDR2 YNNKEL (reference sequence).